This TCR beta chain emerged from a study of blood T cell repertoires in COVID-19. The germline gives CDR1 LNHDA, CDR2 SQIVND (reference sequence). Trimming took off 9 bases at V and 4 bases at J, with 18 bases between the two ends. The CDR3 contains 14 residues. In the authors' workflow: Using reference gene primer amplification, nucleated cell counts were estimated. Clones were read by immunoSEQ multiplex PCR, and TCRdb kept only the in-frame ones, dropping some. That table furnishes V, J and clone size, whereas the DNA furnished D and trimming. The sample comprises about 110,000 clones, 87% of which are singletons, and roughly 5% rests with the top ten. Only one count was recorded for this clone.

The TCR sequence derives from a human donor in a cohort sampled during active COVID-19. The chain employs TRBV19 and TRBJ1-1, with D uncertain. Specimen: peripheral blood. CDR3 nucleotides: TGTGCCAGCACCCATTTCAGGCGGGGCACTGAAGCTTTCTTT. This sequence encodes CASTHFRRGTEAFF.